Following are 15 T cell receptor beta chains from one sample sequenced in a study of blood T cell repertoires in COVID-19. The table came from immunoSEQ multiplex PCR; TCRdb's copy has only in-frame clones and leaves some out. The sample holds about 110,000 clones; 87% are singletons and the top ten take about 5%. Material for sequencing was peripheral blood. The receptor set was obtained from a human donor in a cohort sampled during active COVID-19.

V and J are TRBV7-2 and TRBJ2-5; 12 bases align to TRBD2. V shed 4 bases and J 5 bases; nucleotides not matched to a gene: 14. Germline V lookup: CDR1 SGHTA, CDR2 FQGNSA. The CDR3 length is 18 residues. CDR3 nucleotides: TGTGCCAGCAGCTCGCGAAGGCCCCTTGGACTAGCGGGGGAGACCCAGTACTTC. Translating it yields CASSSRRPLGLAGETQYF. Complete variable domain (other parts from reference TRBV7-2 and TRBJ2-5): GAGVSQSPSNKVTEKGKDVELRCDPISGHTALYWYRQSLGQGLEFLIYFQGNSAPDKSGLPSDRFSAERTGGSVSTLTIQRTQQEDSAVYLCASSSRRPLGLAGETQYFGPGTRLLVL.

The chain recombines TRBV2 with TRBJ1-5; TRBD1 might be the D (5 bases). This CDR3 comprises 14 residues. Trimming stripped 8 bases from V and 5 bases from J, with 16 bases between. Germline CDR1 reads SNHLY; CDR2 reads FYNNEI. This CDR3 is CASGGNRDYQPQHF. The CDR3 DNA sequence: TGTGCCAGCGGGGGTAATAGGGACTATCAGCCCCAGCATTTT.

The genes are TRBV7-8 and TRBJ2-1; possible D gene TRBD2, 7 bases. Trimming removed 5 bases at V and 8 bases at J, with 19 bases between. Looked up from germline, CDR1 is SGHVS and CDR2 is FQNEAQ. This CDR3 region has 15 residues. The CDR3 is CASSASWGGWDEQFF. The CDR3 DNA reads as TGTGCCAGCAGCGCCTCTTGGGGGGGCTGGGATGAGCAGTTCTTC.

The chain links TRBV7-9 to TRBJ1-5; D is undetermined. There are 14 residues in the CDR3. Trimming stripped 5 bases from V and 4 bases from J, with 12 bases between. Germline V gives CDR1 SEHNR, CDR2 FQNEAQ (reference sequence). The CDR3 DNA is TGTGCCAGCAGCGACTCTCGGGGTAATCAGCCCCAGCATTTT. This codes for CASSDSRGNQPQHF.

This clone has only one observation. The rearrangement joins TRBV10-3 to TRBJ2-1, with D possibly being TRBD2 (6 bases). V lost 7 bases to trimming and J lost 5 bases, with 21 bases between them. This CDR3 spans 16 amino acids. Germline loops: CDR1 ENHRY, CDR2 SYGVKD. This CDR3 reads CAIKGTPVSLDNEQFF. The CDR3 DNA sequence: TGTGCCATCAAAGGGACTCCCGTTTCGCTCGACAATGAGCAGTTCTTC.

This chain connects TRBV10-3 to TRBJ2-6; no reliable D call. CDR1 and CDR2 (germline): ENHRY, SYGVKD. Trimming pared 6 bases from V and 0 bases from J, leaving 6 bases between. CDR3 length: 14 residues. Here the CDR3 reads CAIRPVSGANVLTF. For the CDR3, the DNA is TGTGCCATCAGACCGGTCTCTGGGGCCAACGTCCTGACTTTC.

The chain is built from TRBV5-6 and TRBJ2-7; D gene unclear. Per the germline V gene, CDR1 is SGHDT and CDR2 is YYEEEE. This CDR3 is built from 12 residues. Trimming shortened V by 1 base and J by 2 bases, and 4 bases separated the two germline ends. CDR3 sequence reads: CASSLITYEQYF. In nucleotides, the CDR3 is TGTGCCAGCAGCTTGATAACCTACGAGCAGTACTTC.

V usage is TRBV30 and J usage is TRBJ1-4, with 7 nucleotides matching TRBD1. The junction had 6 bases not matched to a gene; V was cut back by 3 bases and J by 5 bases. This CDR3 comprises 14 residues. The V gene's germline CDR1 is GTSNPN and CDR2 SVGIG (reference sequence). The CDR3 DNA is TGTGCCTGGAGGTTGACAGGGTCAAATGAAAAACTGTTTTTT. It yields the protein CAWRLTGSNEKLFF.

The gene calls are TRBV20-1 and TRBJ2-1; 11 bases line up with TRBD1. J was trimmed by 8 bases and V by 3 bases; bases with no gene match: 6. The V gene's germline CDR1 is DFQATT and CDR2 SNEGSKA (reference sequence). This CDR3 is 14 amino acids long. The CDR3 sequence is CSASWTGGLDEQFF. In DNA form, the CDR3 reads TGCAGTGCTAGTTGGACAGGGGGCTTGGATGAGCAGTTCTTC.

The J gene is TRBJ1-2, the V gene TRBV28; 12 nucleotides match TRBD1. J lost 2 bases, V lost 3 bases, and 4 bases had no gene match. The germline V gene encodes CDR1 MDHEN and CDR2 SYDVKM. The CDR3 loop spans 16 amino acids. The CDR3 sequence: CASSLGGQGANYGYTF. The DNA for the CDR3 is TGTGCCAGCAGTTTGGGGGGACAGGGGGCGAACTATGGCTACACCTTC.

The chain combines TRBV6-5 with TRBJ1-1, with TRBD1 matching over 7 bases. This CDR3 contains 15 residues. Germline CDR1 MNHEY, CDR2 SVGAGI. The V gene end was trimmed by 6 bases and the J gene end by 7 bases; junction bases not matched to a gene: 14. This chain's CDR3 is CASRSHDRDGIEAFF. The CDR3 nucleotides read TGTGCCAGCAGATCTCACGACAGGGATGGTATTGAAGCTTTCTTT.

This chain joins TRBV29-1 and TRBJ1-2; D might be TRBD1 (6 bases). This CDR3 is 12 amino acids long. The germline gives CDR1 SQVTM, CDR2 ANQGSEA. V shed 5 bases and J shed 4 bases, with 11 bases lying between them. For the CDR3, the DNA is TGCAGCGTTACAAGGGGGATCTATGGCTACACCTTC. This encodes CSVTRGIYGYTF.

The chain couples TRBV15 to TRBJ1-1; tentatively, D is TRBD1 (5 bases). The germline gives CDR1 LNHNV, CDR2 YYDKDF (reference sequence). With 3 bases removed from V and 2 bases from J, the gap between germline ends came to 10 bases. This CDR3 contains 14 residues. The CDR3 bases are TGTGCCACCAGCAGGGGGGGGATTAACACTGAAGCTTTCTTT. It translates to CATSRGGINTEAFF.

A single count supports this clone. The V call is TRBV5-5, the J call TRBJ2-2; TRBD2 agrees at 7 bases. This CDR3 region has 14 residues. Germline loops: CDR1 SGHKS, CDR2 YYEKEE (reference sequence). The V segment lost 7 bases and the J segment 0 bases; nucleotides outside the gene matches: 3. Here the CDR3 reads CASDRGANTGELFF. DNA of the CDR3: TGTGCCAGCGATCGGGGGGCGAACACCGGGGAGCTGTTTTTT.

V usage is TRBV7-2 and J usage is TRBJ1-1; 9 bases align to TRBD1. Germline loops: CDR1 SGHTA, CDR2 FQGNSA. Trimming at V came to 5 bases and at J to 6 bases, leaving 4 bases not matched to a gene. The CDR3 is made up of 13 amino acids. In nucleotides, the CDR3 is TGTGCCAGCAGCAGGACAGGGGCGGCTGAAGCTTTCTTT. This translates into CASSRTGAAEAFF.